This TCR beta chain was profiled in a study of cytomegalovirus exposure and HLA in healthy donors. J was trimmed by 6 bases and V by 6 bases; bases with no gene match: 7. CDR3 length: 13 amino acids. Per germline, CDR1 MNHNY and CDR2 SVGAGI (reference sequence). Of note for this clone: Its antigen is undetermined.

Overall study results and limits: After further analysis at a later stage, some 15,000 TCR beta sequences were associated with HLA alleles at 0.05 false discovery rate. Cytomegalovirus-associated status was assigned to roughly 160 TCR beta chains. Under in vitro conditions, three CMV-associated chains were confirmed as specific for CMV antigens.

60 Vbeta and 13 Jbeta primers were used in PCR. Data came from immunoSEQ multiplex PCR; TCRdb stores just in-frame clones and leaves some out. The sample contains tens of thousands of clones, approximately 70% of which appear only once. Input material: PBMCs. This TCR came from a man aged 25-45 years in good health and CMV-seronegative. The chain is built from TRBV6-6 and TRBJ1-2; 7 nucleotides line up with TRBD1. The CDR3 region is CASRTGTEDGYTF. The CDR3 coding sequence is TGTGCCAGCAGGACCGGGACAGAGGATGGCTACACCTTC.